This T cell receptor (beta chain) came from a study of cytomegalovirus exposure and HLA in healthy donors. A word on this clone: The antigen is not known.

A multiplex PCR was run with 60 Vbeta primers and 13 Jbeta primers. The table came from immunoSEQ multiplex PCR; TCRdb's copy has only in-frame clones and leaves some out. This repertoire shows 150,000 to 200,000 clones, over 65% found once; its top ten account for approximately 6.9%. Losses at the gene ends were 0 bases for V and 3 bases for J; bases not matched to a gene: 4. The germline V gene encodes CDR1 SGHKS and CDR2 YYEKEE (reference sequence). There are 15 residues in the CDR3. Study-wide findings and caveats: Many donors carried some public TCRs, although rarity characterized most TCR sequences. In vitro testing confirmed a few CMV-associated chains as specific for CMV antigens. Later analysis demonstrated an association between a missense DCLRE1C variant and TCR beta V- and J-gene trimming. The study designated about 180 TCR beta chains cytomegalovirus-associated.

Sequencing was done on a sample of PBMCs. The sequence came from a man in his forties or fifties in good health and CMV-seropositive. The chain links TRBV5-5 to TRBJ2-7; 9 bases match TRBD2. The chain's CDR3 is CASSLVSGGLYEQYF. The CDR3 coding sequence is TGTGCCAGCAGCTTGGTTAGCGGGGGCCTCTACGAGCAGTACTTC.